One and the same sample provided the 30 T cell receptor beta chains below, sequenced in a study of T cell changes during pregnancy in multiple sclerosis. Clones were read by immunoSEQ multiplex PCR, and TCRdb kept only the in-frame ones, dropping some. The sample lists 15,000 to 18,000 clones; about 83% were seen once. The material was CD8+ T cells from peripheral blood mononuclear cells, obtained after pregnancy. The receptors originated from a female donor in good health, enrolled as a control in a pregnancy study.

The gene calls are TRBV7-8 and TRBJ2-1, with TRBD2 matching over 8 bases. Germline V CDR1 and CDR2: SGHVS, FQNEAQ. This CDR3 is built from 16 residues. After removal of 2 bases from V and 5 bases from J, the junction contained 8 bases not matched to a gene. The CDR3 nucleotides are TGTGCCAGCAGCTTATGGGCGGGAGGAGGGGACAATGAGCAGTTCTTC. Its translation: CASSLWAGGGDNEQFF.

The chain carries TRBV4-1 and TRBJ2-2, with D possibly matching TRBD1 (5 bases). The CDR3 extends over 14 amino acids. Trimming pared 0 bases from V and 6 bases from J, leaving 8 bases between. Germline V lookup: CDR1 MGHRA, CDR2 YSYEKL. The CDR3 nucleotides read TGCGCCAGCAGCCAAGATCAGGGCCCCGGGGAGCTGTTTTTT. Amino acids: CASSQDQGPGELFF.

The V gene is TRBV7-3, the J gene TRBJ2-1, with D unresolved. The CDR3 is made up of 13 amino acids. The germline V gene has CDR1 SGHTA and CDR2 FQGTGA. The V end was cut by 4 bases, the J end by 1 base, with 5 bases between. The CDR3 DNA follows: TGTGCCAGCAGCTCCTCGTCCTACAATGAGCAGTTCTTC. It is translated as CASSSSSYNEQFF.

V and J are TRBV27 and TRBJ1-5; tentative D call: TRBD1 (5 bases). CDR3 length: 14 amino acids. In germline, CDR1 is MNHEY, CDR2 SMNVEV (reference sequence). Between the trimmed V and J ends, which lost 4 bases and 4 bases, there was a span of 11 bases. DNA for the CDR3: TGTGCCAGCAGTTCACGGACACGAAATCAGCCCCAGCATTTT. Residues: CASSSRTRNQPQHF.

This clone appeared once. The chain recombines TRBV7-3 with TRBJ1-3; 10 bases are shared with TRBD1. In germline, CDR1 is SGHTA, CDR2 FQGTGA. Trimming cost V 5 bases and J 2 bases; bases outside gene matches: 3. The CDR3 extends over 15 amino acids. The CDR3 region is CASSIDRGPGNTIYF. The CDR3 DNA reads TGTGCCAGCAGCATCGACAGGGGGCCTGGAAACACCATATATTTT.

This CDR3 reads CASSSRGAPQETQYF. In nucleotides, the CDR3 is TGTGCCAGCAGCTCGCGGGGGGCCCCACAAGAGACCCAGTACTTC. The chain uses TRBV7-2 and TRBJ2-5; TRBD2 agrees at 8 bases. Germline CDR1 is SGHTA and CDR2 is FQGNSA. V shed 4 bases and J 2 bases; nucleotides not matched to a gene: 6. The CDR3 consists of 15 residues. The entire variable domain, with the rest obtained from reference TRBV7-2 and TRBJ2-5, is as follows: GAGVSQSPSNKVTEKGKDVELRCDPISGHTALYWYRQSLGQGLEFLIYFQGNSAPDKSGLPSDRFSAERTGGSVSTLTIQRTQQEDSAVYLCASSSRGAPQETQYFGPGTRLLVL.

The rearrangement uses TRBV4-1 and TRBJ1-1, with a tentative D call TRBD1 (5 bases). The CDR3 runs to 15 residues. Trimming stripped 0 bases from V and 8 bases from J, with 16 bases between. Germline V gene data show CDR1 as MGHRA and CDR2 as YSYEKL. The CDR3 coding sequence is TGCGCCAGCAGCCAAGATTGGGGGGAGGTTTCGGAAGCTTTCTTT. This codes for CASSQDWGEVSEAFF.

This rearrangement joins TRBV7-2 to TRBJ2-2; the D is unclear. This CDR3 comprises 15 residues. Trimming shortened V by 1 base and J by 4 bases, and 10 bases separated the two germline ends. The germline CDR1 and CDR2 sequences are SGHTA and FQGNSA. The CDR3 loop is CASSLVLTSTGELFF. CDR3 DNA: TGTGCCAGCAGCTTAGTTTTAACCAGCACCGGGGAGCTGTTTTTT.

CDR3 coding DNA: TGTGCCAGTAGCCCACAGGAGAACTATGGCTACACCTTC. Translating it yields CASSPQENYGYTF. The chain links TRBV19 to TRBJ1-2; TRBD1 is a possible D gene (5 bases). With 6 bases removed from V and 2 bases from J, the gap between germline ends came to 10 bases. Germline V lookup: CDR1 LNHDA, CDR2 SQIVND (reference sequence). The CDR3 length is 13 residues.

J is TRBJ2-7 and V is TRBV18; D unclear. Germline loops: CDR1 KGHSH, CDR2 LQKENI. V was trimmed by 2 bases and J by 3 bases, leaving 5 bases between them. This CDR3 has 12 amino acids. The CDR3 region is CASSPEIYEQYF. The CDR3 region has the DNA TGTGCCAGCTCACCAGAGATCTACGAGCAGTACTTC.

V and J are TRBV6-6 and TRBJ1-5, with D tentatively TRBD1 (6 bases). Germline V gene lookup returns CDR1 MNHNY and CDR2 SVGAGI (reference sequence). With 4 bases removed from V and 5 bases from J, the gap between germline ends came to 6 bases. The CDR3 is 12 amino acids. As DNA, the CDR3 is TGTGCCAGCAGTTCAGGGGATCAGCCCCAGCATTTT. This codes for CASSSGDQPQHF.

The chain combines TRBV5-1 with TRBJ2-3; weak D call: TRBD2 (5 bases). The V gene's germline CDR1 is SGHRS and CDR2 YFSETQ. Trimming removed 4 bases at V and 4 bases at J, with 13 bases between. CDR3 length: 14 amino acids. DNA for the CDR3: TGCGCCAGCAGCCCTGGACTGAGGGCAGATACGCAGTATTTT. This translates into CASSPGLRADTQYF.

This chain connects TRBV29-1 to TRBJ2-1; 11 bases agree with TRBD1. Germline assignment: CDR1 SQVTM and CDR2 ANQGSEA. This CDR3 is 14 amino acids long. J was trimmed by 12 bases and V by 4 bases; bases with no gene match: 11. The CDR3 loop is CSVGDRGESRGQFF. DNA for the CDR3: TGCAGCGTTGGGGACAGGGGGGAATCGAGGGGGCAGTTCTTC.

CDR3 protein: CASSEPSLHTGELFF. CDR3 bases: TGTGCCAGCAGTGAACCTAGCTTGCACACCGGGGAGCTGTTTTTT. The V call is TRBV6-1, the J call TRBJ2-2; tentative D call: TRBD2 (5 bases). The CDR3 contains 15 residues. Germline V gives CDR1 MNHNS, CDR2 SASEGT. Trimming stripped 2 bases from V and 3 bases from J, with 10 bases between.

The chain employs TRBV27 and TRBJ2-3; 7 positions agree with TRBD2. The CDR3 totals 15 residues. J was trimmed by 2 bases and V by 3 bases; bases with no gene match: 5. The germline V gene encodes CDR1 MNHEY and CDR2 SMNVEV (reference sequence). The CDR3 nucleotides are TGTGCCAGCAGTTTGCGGGGGACGGTCACAGATACGCAGTATTTT. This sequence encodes CASSLRGTVTDTQYF.

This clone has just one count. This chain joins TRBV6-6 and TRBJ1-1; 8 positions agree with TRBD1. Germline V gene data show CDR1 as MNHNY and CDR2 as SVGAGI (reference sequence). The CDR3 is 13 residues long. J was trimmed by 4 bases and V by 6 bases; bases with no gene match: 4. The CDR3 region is CASSSGGGTEAFF. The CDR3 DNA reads TGTGCCAGCAGCTCAGGGGGCGGCACTGAAGCTTTCTTT.

CDR3 sequence (DNA): TGTGCCAGCAGCTTACCAGAAGAGACAGGGTATTCCTACGAGCAGTACTTC. This codes for CASSLPEETGYSYEQYF. The chain is built from TRBV7-2 and TRBJ2-7; 7 bases are shared with TRBD1. The CDR3 loop spans 17 amino acids. The junction had 11 bases not matched to a gene; V was cut back by 2 bases and J by 1 base. Germline V CDR1 and CDR2: SGHTA, FQGNSA.

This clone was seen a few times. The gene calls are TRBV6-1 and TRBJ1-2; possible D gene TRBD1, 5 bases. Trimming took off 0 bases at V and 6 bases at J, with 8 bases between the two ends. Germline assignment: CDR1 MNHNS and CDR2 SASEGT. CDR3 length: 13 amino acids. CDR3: CASSEAETDGYTF. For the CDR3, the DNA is TGTGCCAGCAGTGAAGCAGAGACAGATGGCTACACCTTC.

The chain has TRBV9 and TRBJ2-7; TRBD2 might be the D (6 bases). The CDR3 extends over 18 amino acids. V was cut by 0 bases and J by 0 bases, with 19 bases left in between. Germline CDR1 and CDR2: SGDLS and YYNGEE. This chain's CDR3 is CASSVEGTPFGSSYEQYF. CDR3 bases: TGTGCCAGCAGCGTAGAGGGGACCCCGTTCGGGAGCTCCTACGAGCAGTACTTC.

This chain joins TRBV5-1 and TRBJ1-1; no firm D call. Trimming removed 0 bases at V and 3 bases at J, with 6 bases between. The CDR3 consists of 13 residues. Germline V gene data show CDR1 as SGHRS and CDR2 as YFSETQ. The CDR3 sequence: CASSLVQDTEAFF. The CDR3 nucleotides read TGCGCCAGCAGCTTGGTGCAGGACACTGAAGCTTTCTTT.

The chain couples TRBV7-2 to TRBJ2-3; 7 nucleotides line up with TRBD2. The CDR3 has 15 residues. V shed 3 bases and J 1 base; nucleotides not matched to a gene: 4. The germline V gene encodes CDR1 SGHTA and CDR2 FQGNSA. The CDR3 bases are TGTGCCAGCAGCTTTGGCGCGGGGGGCACAGATACGCAGTATTTT. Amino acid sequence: CASSFGAGGTDTQYF.

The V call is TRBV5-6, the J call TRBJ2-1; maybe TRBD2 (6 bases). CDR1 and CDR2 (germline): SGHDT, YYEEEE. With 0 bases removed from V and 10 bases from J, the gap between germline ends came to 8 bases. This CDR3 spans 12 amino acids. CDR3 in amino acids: CASSLGGGEQFF. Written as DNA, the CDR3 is TGTGCCAGCAGCTTGGGGGGAGGAGAGCAGTTCTTC.

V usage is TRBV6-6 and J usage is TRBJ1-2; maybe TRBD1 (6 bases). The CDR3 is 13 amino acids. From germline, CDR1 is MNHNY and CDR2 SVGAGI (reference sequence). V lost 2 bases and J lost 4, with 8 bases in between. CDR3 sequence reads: CASSYGTSYGYTF. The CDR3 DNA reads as TGTGCCAGCAGTTACGGGACAAGCTATGGCTACACCTTC.

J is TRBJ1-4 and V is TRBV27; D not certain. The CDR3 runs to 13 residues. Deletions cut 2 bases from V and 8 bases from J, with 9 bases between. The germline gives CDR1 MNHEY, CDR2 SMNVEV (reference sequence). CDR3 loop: CASSLVVREKLFF. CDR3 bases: TGTGCCAGCAGTTTAGTGGTCAGGGAAAAACTGTTTTTT. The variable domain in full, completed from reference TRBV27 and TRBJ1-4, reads EAQVTQNPRYLITVTGKKLTVTCSQNMNHEYMSWYRQDPGLGLRQIYYSMNVEVTDKGDVPEGYKVSRKEKRNFPLILESPSPNQTSLYFCASSLVVREKLFFGSGTQLSVL.

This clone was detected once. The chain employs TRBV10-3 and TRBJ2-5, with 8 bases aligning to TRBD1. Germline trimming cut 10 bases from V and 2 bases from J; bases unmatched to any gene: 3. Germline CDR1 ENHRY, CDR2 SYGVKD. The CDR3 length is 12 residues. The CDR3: CATRDRQETQYF. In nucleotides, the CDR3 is TGTGCCACCAGGGACAGGCAAGAGACCCAGTACTTC.

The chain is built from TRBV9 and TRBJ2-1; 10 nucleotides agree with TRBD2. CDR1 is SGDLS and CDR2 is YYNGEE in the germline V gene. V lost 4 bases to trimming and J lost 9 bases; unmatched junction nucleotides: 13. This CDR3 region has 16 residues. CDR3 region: CASSQTSGLASGEQFF. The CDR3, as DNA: TGTGCCAGCAGCCAGACTAGCGGGCTGGCCAGCGGTGAGCAGTTCTTC.

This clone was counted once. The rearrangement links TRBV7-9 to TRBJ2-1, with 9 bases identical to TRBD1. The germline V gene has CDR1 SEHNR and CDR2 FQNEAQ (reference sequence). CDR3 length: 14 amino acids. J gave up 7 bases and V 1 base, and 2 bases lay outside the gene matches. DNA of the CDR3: TGTGCCAGCAGCTTAGGGGACAGGGTGAATGAGCAGTTCTTC. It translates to CASSLGDRVNEQFF. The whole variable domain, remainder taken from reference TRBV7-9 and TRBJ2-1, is DTGVSQNPRHKITKRGQNVTFRCDPISEHNRLYWYRQTLGQGPEFLTYFQNEAQLEKSRLLSDRFSAERPKGSFSTLEIQRTEQGDSAMYLCASSLGDRVNEQFFGPGTRLTVL.

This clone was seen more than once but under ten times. CDR3 protein: CASSPAARANYGYTF. As DNA, the CDR3 is TGCGCCAGCAGCCCCGCGGCCCGGGCTAACTATGGCTACACCTTC. The rearrangement links TRBV4-3 to TRBJ1-2; D gene ambiguous. Trimming removed 4 bases at V and 0 bases at J, with 12 bases between. CDR3 length equals 15 residues. Germline V CDR1 and CDR2: LGHNA, YSLEER.

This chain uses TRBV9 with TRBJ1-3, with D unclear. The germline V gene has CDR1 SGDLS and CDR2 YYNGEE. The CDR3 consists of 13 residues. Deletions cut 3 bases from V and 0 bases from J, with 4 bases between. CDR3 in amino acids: CASSDSSGNTIYF. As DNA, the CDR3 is TGTGCCAGCAGCGACAGCTCTGGAAACACCATATATTTT.

In DNA form, the CDR3 reads TGTGCCAGCGGCGCGATTGGGGGGAGTAGCGATGAGCAGTTCTTC. This codes for CASGAIGGSSDEQFF. This chain connects TRBV6-4 to TRBJ2-1; possible D gene TRBD2, 6 bases. The germline CDR1 and CDR2 sequences are MRHNA and SNTAGT. This CDR3 spans 15 amino acids. V was shortened by 8 bases and J by 8 bases, with 22 bases between the two germline ends.